The T cell receptor (beta chain) described here comes from a study of graft-versus-host responses after intestinal transplantation. Study overall: As for transplant type, recipients had multivisceral, liver-intestinal, or isolated intestinal grafts. After anti-thymocyte globulin induction, recipients took tacrolimus and steroids for approximately 3 years. Overall study findings and caveats: Patients who carried graft-donor T cell macrochimerism also had high graft-versus-host to host-versus-graft clonal ratios in their allografts.

Concerning this clone itself: Its antigen is currently unknown.

Using immunoSEQ multiplex PCR, the repertoire was profiled, and TCRdb retains in-frame clones only, with some absent. The sample holds 100,000 to 140,000 clones, about 87% seen once. The source material was unstimulated CD4+ T cells sorted from spleen or lymph node cells, sampled before transplant. The receptor comes from a human donor who was the organ donor for an intestinal transplant.

The CDR3: CASSTTPSGSYEQYF. The CDR3 nucleotides are TGTGCCAGCTCAACCACGCCTAGCGGGAGCTACGAGCAGTACTTC. This sequence joins TRBV18 and TRBJ2-7, with TRBD2 matching over 10 bases. The junction had 7 bases not matched to a gene; V was cut back by 5 bases and J by 3 bases. Germline V gives CDR1 KGHSH, CDR2 LQKENI. This CDR3 contains 15 residues. Variable domain in full (rest from reference TRBV18 and TRBJ2-7): NAGVMQNPRHLVRRRGQEARLRCSPMKGHSHVYWYRQLPEEGLKFMVYLQKENIIDESGMPKERFSAEFPKEGPSILRIQQVVRGDSAAYFCASSTTPSGSYEQYFGPGTRLTVT.